This record concerns one T cell receptor beta chain sequence. Its antigen has not been determined. Base qualities are not recorded, but no much larger clone differs from it by a single base. This specimen comes from a study of blood T cell repertoires in COVID-19 (dated by TCRdb to 2018 to 2021). About the study as a whole: Samples from collaborators originated in the United States, Italy and Spain and spanned both the acute and convalescent phases of COVID-19. The prospective study material was composed of cDNA or gDNA derived from T cells, B-cell-depleted T cells, or PBMCs. Deeply sampled blood TCRbeta repertoires from subjects exposed to, actively infected with, or recovered from COVID-19 were included in the dataset. The repertoires were released in a freely available public database intended as a resource for research on the immune response to SARS-CoV-2. The samples were drawn from the first 160 participants of the ongoing ImmuneRACE study and from 950 to 1,500 subjects provided by 6 global collaborators. Nearly every sample came with metadata listing a de-identified subject ID, COVID-19 status, age in years and sex. HLA class I and class II types, where available, came from metadata supplied by the sample provider rather than from assay-based typing. Overall study outcomes, separate from this receptor: Clinical and demographic metadata were provided uncurated, with the amount varying by source and participant.

V is pared back by 8 bases and J by 0 bases, with 11 bases lying between the germline termini. The germline V gene provides CDR1 SGHVS and CDR2 FNYEAQ. The CDR3 runs 14 amino acids, cysteine and phenylalanine included. Left in the record is the CDR3 DNA by itself, 42 bases read in frame from the first base. Each collaborating institution followed its own protocols to collect whole blood in K2EDTA tubes. For TCRbeta analysis, collaborators shipped samples as frozen whole blood, isolated PBMCs, or DNA extracted from either of those sample types. The immunoSEQ Assay, a bias-controlled multiplex PCR, was used to amplify TCRbeta CDR3 regions from genomic DNA. As for how the authors treated the data: Nucleated cell counts per sample were estimated from amplification of reference gene primers within the assay. Sequence reads were collapsed and filtered to measure the absolute abundance of every unique TCRbeta CDR3 rearrangement. For each sample, productive Simpson clonality was calculated as the square root of Simpson's diversity index over productive rearrangements. TCRdb's version of the immuneACCESS table is confined to in-frame rearrangements and falls short of the full clone set. An unresolved V gene accounts for under half of the shortfall where checked; the remainder is of unknown origin. The DNA gave D and trimming, while V, J and clone size come from that table. The sample table records around 58,000 clones; around 89% of these occur just once. More than 10% of the sample goes to the ten largest clones.

The V and J genes are TRBV7-6 and TRBJ1-3; no D gene can be assigned with confidence. The receptor was isolated from a man aged 60-69 years with active COVID-19. Source material: peripheral blood. The CDR3 protein is CASSGTSSGNTIYF. The nucleotides are TGTGCCAGCTCTGGCACAAGCTCTGGAAACACCATATATTTT.